The next 32 T cell receptor beta chains were all read from a single sample in a study of T-cell reconstitution after alpha-beta-depleted transplantation in children. Preparation of the TCRbeta library used unique molecular identifiers. TCRdb redid the calling of the PCR reads with MiXCR, one entry per CDR3 protein. Among some 830,000 distinct CDR3 sequences, around 15% were seen once, and the ten largest hold roughly 4.8%. The material sequenced was PBMCs, mostly from graft donor cells, taken 360 days after TCRalphabeta/CD19-depleted stem cell transplant. Source of these receptors: a male patient between 5 and 17 years old who had a stem cell transplant for acute lymphoblastic leukemia, so the T cells may come from the graft donor.

The chain's CDR3 is CASSLHSPGTDTQYF. The CDR3 DNA follows: TGTGCCAGCAGCCTACATTCCCCCGGCACAGATACGCAGTATTTT. This chain links TRBV7-6 with TRBJ2-3; D is unclear. The germline CDR1 and CDR2 sequences are SGHVS and FNYEAQ. V lost 5 bases, J lost 1 base, and 13 bases lay in between. This CDR3 comprises 15 residues. Supplemented by reference TRBV7-6 and TRBJ2-3, the full variable domain reads GAGVSQSPRYKVTKRGQDVALRCDPISGHVSLYWYRQALGQGPEFLTYFNYEAQQDKSGLPNDRFSAERPEGSISTLTIQRTEQRDSAMYRCASSLHSPGTDTQYFGPGTRLTVL.

The chain employs TRBV19 and TRBJ1-5; D might be TRBD1 (5 bases). CDR3 length equals 17 residues. Germline loops: CDR1 LNHDA, CDR2 SQIVND (reference sequence). Trimming removed 8 bases from V and 0 bases from J, with 20 bases in between. The CDR3 loop reads CASDQGRGDYSNQPQHF. CDR3 DNA sequence: TGTGCCAGTGACCAGGGACGGGGGGATTATAGCAATCAGCCCCAGCATTTT. Full variable domain (missing parts from reference TRBV19 and TRBJ1-5): DGGITQSPKYLFRKEGQNVTLSCEQNLNHDAMYWYRQDPGQGLRLIYYSQIVNDFQKGDIAEGYSVSREKKESFPLTVTSAQKNPTAFYLCASDQGRGDYSNQPQHFGDGTRLSIL.

Only a few counts were recorded for this clonotype. The rearrangement uses TRBV2 and TRBJ2-7; 12 nucleotides line up with TRBD2. Germline V gene data show CDR1 as SNHLY and CDR2 as FYNNEI. V lost 7 bases, J lost 0 bases, and 4 bases stayed unmatched. This CDR3 region has 15 residues. CDR3 residues: CASKKGLAGSYEQYF. The CDR3 nucleotides are TGTGCCAGCAAGAAGGGACTAGCGGGCTCCTACGAGCAGTACTTC. Drawing the rest from reference TRBV2 and TRBJ2-7, the complete variable domain is EPEVTQTPSHQVTQMGQEVILRCVPISNHLYFYWYRQILGQKVEFLVSFYNNEISEKSEIFDDQFSVERPDGSNFTLKIRSTKLEDSAMYFCASKKGLAGSYEQYFGPGTRLTVT.

This clonotype was recorded a few times. The rearrangement joins TRBV12-3 or TRBV12-4 to TRBJ2-3; no clear D gene. This CDR3 region has 15 residues. Trimming took 3 bases from V and 4 from J, leaving 14 bases between them. CDR3 in amino acids: CASSLIHHVADTQYF. The DNA for the CDR3 is TGTGCCAGCAGTTTGATCCACCACGTAGCAGATACGCAGTATTTT.

V is TRBV29-1 and J is TRBJ1-1, with a weak D call TRBD1 (5 bases). With 4 bases removed from V and 0 bases from J, the gap between germline ends came to 12 bases. Germline V gene lookup returns CDR1 SQVTM and CDR2 ANQGSEA. The CDR3 consists of 14 residues. This CDR3 is CSVARDFMNTEAFF. Here the CDR3 DNA reads TGCAGCGTTGCCCGGGACTTCATGAACACTGAAGCTTTCTTT.

There are a few counts of this clonotype. The V and J genes are TRBV25-1 and TRBJ2-5; D is unclear. V was cut by 0 bases and J by 9 bases, with 8 bases left in between. Germline CDR1 and CDR2: MGHDK and SYGVNS. This CDR3 is 12 amino acids long. CDR3 nucleotides: TGTGCCAGCAGTGAATATAAAAGGGCCCAGTACTTC. This translates into CASSEYKRAQYF.

V is TRBV18 and J is TRBJ2-5, with D unclear. The germline gives CDR1 KGHSH, CDR2 LQKENI. Trimming removed 1 base from V and 4 bases from J, with 10 bases in between. This CDR3 contains 14 residues. The CDR3 loop reads CASSPRGRSETQYF. CDR3 DNA sequence: TGTGCCAGCTCACCACGGGGTCGCTCAGAGACCCAGTACTTC.

Many counts were recorded for this clonotype. The chain couples TRBV6-5 to TRBJ1-1; D is unresolved. CDR3 length equals 11 residues. CDR1 is MNHEY and CDR2 is SVGAGI in the germline V gene. Trimming left V 6 bases short and J 4 bases short, with 6 bases between. The CDR3 bases are TGTGCCAGCAGGGGCGTCACTGAAGCTTTCTTT. Translation gives CASRGVTEAFF.

The rearrangement joins TRBV7-9 to TRBJ2-5; TRBD2 matches 12 bases. The CDR3 is 16 amino acids. Germline assignment: CDR1 SEHNR and CDR2 FQNEAQ (reference sequence). Trimming cost V 6 bases and J 2 bases; bases outside gene matches: 7. In DNA, the CDR3 is TGTGCCAGCAGTCCCGGCGGACTAGCGGGGCAAGAGACCCAGTACTTC. This encodes CASSPGGLAGQETQYF. The complete variable domain, with remaining parts taken from reference TRBV7-9 and TRBJ2-5, reads DTGVSQNPRHKITKRGQNVTFRCDPISEHNRLYWYRQTLGQGPEFLTYFQNEAQLEKSRLLSDRFSAERPKGSFSTLEIQRTEQGDSAMYLCASSPGGLAGQETQYFGPGTRLLVL.

This clonotype was detected only a few times. The chain joins TRBV3-1 to TRBJ2-3; either TRBD1 or TRBD2 may fit D (6 bases each). The CDR3 is 15 amino acids. V was shortened by 1 base and J by 4 bases, with 12 bases between the two germline ends. Germline lookup yields CDR1 LGHDT and CDR2 YNNKEL (reference sequence). The CDR3 is CASSQVGGRPDTQYF. Written as DNA, the CDR3 is TGTGCCAGCAGCCAAGTCGGGGGCAGACCAGATACGCAGTATTTT.

The chain combines TRBV12-3 or TRBV12-4 with TRBJ2-1, with D possibly being TRBD2 (8 bases). CDR3 length: 18 residues. The germline V and J ends were trimmed by 0 bases and 10 bases, with 25 bases remaining between them. CDR3 amino acids: CASSLARTGLAGTWEQFF. The CDR3 DNA sequence: TGTGCCAGCAGTTTAGCCAGGACAGGACTAGCCGGGACTTGGGAGCAGTTCTTC.

The chain combines TRBV12-5 with TRBJ1-6; D is uncertain. Trimming stripped 1 base from V and 9 bases from J, with 10 bases between. In germline, CDR1 is LGHNT, CDR2 FRNRAP. This CDR3 comprises 14 residues. The DNA for the CDR3 is TGTGCTAGTGGTTTGGCCCCAAGGCTTTCACCCCTCCACTTT. This encodes CASGLAPRLSPLHF.

This clonotype has a count of ten or more. This chain connects TRBV5-1 to TRBJ2-7; 12 bases align to TRBD2. Germline V gene sequence: CDR1 SGHRS, CDR2 YFSETQ. J was trimmed by 0 bases and V by 4 bases; bases with no gene match: 2. This CDR3 region has 15 residues. CDR3 in DNA: TGCGCCAGCAGCACGGGACTAGCGGGCTCCTACGAGCAGTACTTC. This encodes CASSTGLAGSYEQYF.

This chain connects TRBV7-3 to TRBJ2-1, with D uncertain. The CDR3 is 13 residues long. The germline V gene has CDR1 SGHTA and CDR2 FQGTGA. V was pared by 6 bases and J by 7 bases, with 13 bases between. In DNA form, the CDR3 reads TGTGCCAGCAGGAGTGGCATGGAAAATGAGCAGTTCTTC. As protein: CASRSGMENEQFF.

V is TRBV12-3 or TRBV12-4 and J is TRBJ2-2; D might be TRBD1 (6 bases). The CDR3 consists of 14 residues. The V end was cut by 3 bases, the J end by 4 bases, with 9 bases between. CDR3 DNA: TGTGCCAGCAGTTTCAGGGGTCGCACCGGGGAGCTGTTTTTT. Translation: CASSFRGRTGELFF.

The chain has TRBV5-1 and TRBJ2-5, with 7 bases lining up with TRBD1. With 1 base clipped from V and 6 bases from J, the junction kept 12 bases outside the gene matches. Germline V CDR1 and CDR2: SGHRS, YFSETQ. The CDR3 extends over 16 amino acids. DNA for the CDR3: TGCGCCAGCAGCTTGCCCCTTCGACAGGGTCTGAAGACCCAGTACTTC. This sequence encodes CASSLPLRQGLKTQYF.

A few counts support this clonotype. The V gene is TRBV5-1, the J gene TRBJ2-1; D is unresolved. Trimming took off 0 bases at V and 6 bases at J, with 10 bases between the two ends. CDR1 is SGHRS and CDR2 is YFSETQ in the germline V gene. The CDR3 sequence is 14 residues long. The CDR3 DNA reads as TGCGCCAGCAGCTTGGCCAGTCTCGGCAATGAGCAGTTCTTC. Translation: CASSLASLGNEQFF.

J is TRBJ2-5 and V is TRBV20-1, with 11 bases identical to TRBD2. Per germline, CDR1 DFQATT and CDR2 SNEGSKA (reference sequence). V lost 3 bases, J lost 5 bases, and 17 bases stayed unmatched. The CDR3 has 18 amino acids. CDR3 sequence reads: CSASPSFLAGGQVETQYF. CDR3 nucleotide sequence: TGCAGTGCTAGCCCATCCTTCTTAGCGGGAGGGCAGGTGGAGACCCAGTACTTC.

This clonotype appeared many times. CDR3 in amino acids: CAISKGVTRWETQYF. The CDR3, as DNA: TGTGCCATCAGTAAGGGGGTCACCCGGTGGGAGACCCAGTACTTC. This sequence joins TRBV10-3 and TRBJ2-5, with D possibly TRBD1 on 6 matching bases. Germline V lookup: CDR1 ENHRY, CDR2 SYGVKD. This CDR3 is built from 15 residues. Trimming stripped 5 bases from V and 5 bases from J, with 18 bases between.

This clonotype has more than one count but fewer than ten. This chain connects TRBV10-3 to TRBJ2-1; TRBD2 aligns across 10 bases. Germline CDR1 reads ENHRY; CDR2 reads SYGVKD. With 0 bases clipped from V and 4 bases from J, the junction kept 0 bases outside the gene matches. This CDR3 is built from 15 residues. The CDR3, as DNA: TGTGCCATCAGTGAGTCTAGCGGGGGGTACAATGAGCAGTTCTTC. As protein: CAISESSGGYNEQFF.

This clonotype came up many times. The CDR3 spells CATSLTSGSWDNEQFF. Written as DNA, the CDR3 is TGTGCCACCAGCTTAACTAGCGGGAGTTGGGACAATGAGCAGTTCTTC. The chain links TRBV15 to TRBJ2-1; 11 bases line up with TRBD2. Germline V lookup: CDR1 LNHNV, CDR2 YYDKDF (reference sequence). The J segment lost 5 bases and the V segment lost 5 bases, leaving 8 bases of the junction unmatched. The CDR3 runs to 16 residues.

This clonotype came up a few times. The chain joins TRBV25-1 to TRBJ2-1, with 8 bases identical to TRBD2. The CDR3 runs 16 residues. After removal of 2 bases from V and 10 bases from J, the junction contained 13 bases not matched to a gene. The V gene's germline CDR1 is MGHDK and CDR2 SYGVNS. The CDR3 DNA follows: TGTGCCAGCAGTGAAACGGGACTAGGGGCCCCCGTAGAGCAGTTCTTC. Its protein product is CASSETGLGAPVEQFF.

This clonotype was seen at least ten times. Written as DNA, the CDR3 is TGTGCCACCAGTGAGTCGGGACAGGGGACAGATACGCAGTATTTT. It codes for CATSESGQGTDTQYF. The chain combines TRBV24-1 with TRBJ2-3, with 10 positions matching TRBD1. The CDR3 totals 15 residues. CDR1 and CDR2 from the germline V gene are KGHDR and SFDVKD. The V segment lost 4 bases and the J segment 3 bases; nucleotides outside the gene matches: 3.

The gene calls are TRBV25-1 and TRBJ2-4; no clear D gene. This CDR3 region has 15 residues. The ends were cut back, 4 bases at V and 0 bases at J, with 10 bases in the middle. CDR1 MGHDK and CDR2 SYGVNS come from the germline V gene. The CDR3 nucleotides read TGTGCCAGCAGTGTTGGGCCTCTAGCCAAAAACATTCAGTACTTC. This codes for CASSVGPLAKNIQYF.

This clonotype was seen more than once but under ten times. V gene TRBV7-2 combines with J gene TRBJ2-7, with 7 bases that match TRBD2. Germline V gene sequence: CDR1 SGHTA, CDR2 FQGNSA. The CDR3 spans 13 residues. The ends lost 5 bases at V and 2 bases at J; junction bases unmatched: 3. The CDR3 here is CASSDGTTYEQYF. The CDR3 DNA reads TGTGCCAGCAGCGATGGGACTACCTACGAGCAGTACTTC. The entire variable domain, with the rest obtained from reference TRBV7-2 and TRBJ2-7, is as follows: GAGVSQSPSNKVTEKGKDVELRCDPISGHTALYWYRQSLGQGLEFLIYFQGNSAPDKSGLPSDRFSAERTGGSVSTLTIQRTQQEDSAVYLCASSDGTTYEQYFGPGTRLTVT.

The chain employs TRBV4-2 and TRBJ1-5; D might be TRBD1 (6 bases). The CDR3 is 16 amino acids. V shed 3 bases and J shed 3 bases, with 15 bases lying between them. CDR1 LGHNA and CDR2 YNFKEQ come from the germline V gene. CDR3 sequence (DNA): TGTGCCAGCAGCCACGGGGACACTATAAACAATCAGCCCCAGCATTTT. Its translation is CASSHGDTINNQPQHF.

This chain uses TRBV29-1 with TRBJ2-3; D may be TRBD2 (6 bases). V lost 4 bases and J lost 6, with 17 bases in between. The CDR3 runs to 14 residues. Germline V CDR1 and CDR2: SQVTM, ANQGSEA. CDR3 in DNA: TGCAGCGTTGGTTCAGGGACTCCGACCGATACGCAGTATTTT. Translated: CSVGSGTPTDTQYF.

This clonotype occurred a few times. V gene TRBV15 combines with J gene TRBJ2-1; TRBD2 matches at 7 bases. CDR3 length: 16 amino acids. Germline V gives CDR1 LNHNV, CDR2 YYDKDF (reference sequence). The ends lost 0 bases at V and 2 bases at J; junction bases unmatched: 4. The CDR3 protein is CATSREGGSAYNEQFF. The CDR3 DNA reads TGTGCCACCAGCAGAGAGGGGGGGAGTGCCTACAATGAGCAGTTCTTC.

The chain combines TRBV27 with TRBJ1-5; D not resolved. V was shortened by 1 base and J by 5 bases, with 9 bases between the two germline ends. The CDR3 runs to 14 residues. Germline-derived CDR1 and CDR2 are MNHEY and SMNVEV (reference sequence). The CDR3 DNA is TGTGCCAGCAGTTTATTCCCCGCGTATCAGCCCCAGCATTTT. Its protein product is CASSLFPAYQPQHF.

This sequence joins TRBV20-1 and TRBJ2-2, with 10 bases lining up with TRBD2. Per germline, CDR1 DFQATT and CDR2 SNEGSKA (reference sequence). This CDR3 contains 14 residues. Germline trimming cut 3 bases from V and 4 bases from J; bases unmatched to any gene: 2. In DNA form, the CDR3 reads TGCAGTGCTAGCCTAGCGGGAGTCACCGGGGAGCTGTTTTTT. Protein product: CSASLAGVTGELFF.

V is TRBV10-3 and J is TRBJ2-4; no definite D call. Germline V CDR1 and CDR2: ENHRY, SYGVKD. Between the trimmed V and J ends, which lost 2 bases and 0 bases, there was a span of 20 bases. This CDR3 has 19 amino acids. Here the CDR3 DNA reads TGTGCCATCAGTGAGATTTCCTTGATGTCGGATCTAGCCAAAAACATTCAGTACTTC. Residues: CAISEISLMSDLAKNIQYF.

The genes are TRBV10-3 and TRBJ2-2; 7 nucleotides match TRBD2. CDR1 and CDR2 (germline): ENHRY, SYGVKD. The J segment lost 0 bases and the V segment lost 7 bases, leaving 5 bases of the junction unmatched. This CDR3 has 15 residues. The CDR3 DNA reads as TGTGCCATCAATGCGGGAGATCCGAACACCGGGGAGCTGTTTTTT. It encodes CAINAGDPNTGELFF.